This T cell receptor beta chain was captured in a study of T-cell memory formation after mild COVID-19. At the level of the study: Clusters of TCRs were largely donor specific. Study-level results: Clones that contracted from day 15 to 85 were balanced CD4/CD8, while later expanders leaned CD4+. Mostly located in CM and EM were contracting CD4+ clones, with contracting CD8+ clones located in EMRA.

Sample share makes this clonotype medium-sized. Its antigen is as yet unknown. The V gene lost 1 base and the J gene lost 0 bases, with 10 bases spanning the gap. The CDR3 runs 15 residues. Germline CDR1 reads LGHNA; CDR2 reads YSLEER. TCRdb processed the 5' RACE reads anew with MiXCR; each CDR3 protein has one entry. The table lists some 120,000 distinct CDR3 sequences, approximately 16% of them singletons. The clonotype originates from an adult woman who had mild COVID-19 (a few samples of this study predate the infection). Cell type and time point are not known. The rearrangement uses TRBV4-3 and TRBJ2-7, with unresolved D. The sample consisted of PBMCs or a T cell subset sorted from them (not recorded which). CDR3 sequence reads: CASSQVADFSYEQYF. The DNA of the CDR3 is TGCGCCAGCAGCCAAGTTGCGGATTTCTCCTACGAGCAGTACTTC.